A selection of T cell receptor beta chains follows, all from one sample in a study of T cell responses to AZD1222 COVID-19 vaccine. Produced via immunoSEQ multiplex PCR; TCRdb's table is partial and in-frame only. This table holds 150,000 to 190,000 clones, about 90% found once. The material was peripheral blood, obtained 28 days after the second AZD1222 dose. These receptors were collected from an adult who received the AZD1222 COVID-19 vaccine. Each CDR3 is given with its conserved first and last residue. A D gene is named only where the DNA matches it firmly. The listing skips clone size in some rows; elsewhere it reads once, few, many or a size class.

D gene: TRBD1; V gene: TRBV7-9; J gene: TRBJ1-2; clone size: .; CDR3 protein: CAIGQGGSYTF; CDR3 DNA: TGTGCCATCGGACAGGGGGGAAGCTACACCTTC
D gene: .; V gene: TRBV19; J gene: TRBJ2-7; clone size: .; CDR3 protein: CASSPTETSYEQYF; CDR3 DNA: TGTGCCAGTAGTCCGACCGAAACGTCCTACGAGCAGTACTTC
D gene: .; V gene: TRBV19; J gene: TRBJ1-5; clone size: .; CDR3 protein: CASQAGGGGNQPQHF; CDR3 DNA: TGTGCCAGTCAGGCGGGGGGAGGGGGCAATCAGCCCCAGCATTTT
D gene: TRBD1; V gene: TRBV6-5; J gene: TRBJ1-6; clone size: .; CDR3 protein: CASSVQGWNSPLHF; CDR3 DNA: TGTGCCAGCAGCGTACAGGGGTGGAATTCACCCCTCCACTTT
D gene: .; V gene: TRBV18; J gene: TRBJ2-5; clone size: .; CDR3 protein: CASSPTGGGETQYF; CDR3 DNA: TGTGCCAGCTCACCTACAGGTGGGGGAGAGACCCAGTACTTC
D gene: .; V gene: TRBV18; J gene: TRBJ1-1; clone size: once; CDR3 protein: CASSPPRDLNTEAFF; CDR3 DNA: TGTGCCAGCTCACCACCGAGAGACCTGAACACTGAAGCTTTCTTT
D gene: .; V gene: TRBV24-1; J gene: TRBJ1-5; clone size: .; CDR3 protein: CATSDFEVQHF; CDR3 DNA: TGTGCCACCAGTGATTTTGAGGTCCAGCATTTT
D gene: .; V gene: TRBV11-2; J gene: TRBJ2-1; clone size: .; CDR3 protein: CASSLAAGGLDLFF; CDR3 DNA: TGTGCCAGCAGCTTAGCGGCAGGCGGATTGGATCTGTTCTTC
D gene: TRBD2; V gene: TRBV19; J gene: TRBJ2-5; clone size: .; CDR3 protein: CASSIVAGGAGETQYF; CDR3 DNA: TGTGCCAGTAGTATCGTAGCGGGGGGAGCGGGGGAGACCCAGTACTTC
D gene: .; V gene: TRBV12-3/TRBV12-4; J gene: TRBJ2-2; clone size: few; CDR3 protein: CASSSKEGGELFF; CDR3 DNA: TGTGCCAGCAGTTCCAAAGAAGGCGGGGAGCTGTTTTTT
D gene: .; V gene: TRBV6-1; J gene: TRBJ1-6; clone size: .; CDR3 protein: CASSEDPTSSYNSPLHF; CDR3 DNA: TGTGCCAGCAGTGAAGATCCCACGAGCTCCTATAATTCACCCCTCCACTTT
D gene: .; V gene: TRBV6-5; J gene: TRBJ1-2; clone size: .; CDR3 protein: CASSYSYGTFNYGYTF; CDR3 DNA: TGTGCCAGCAGTTACTCGTACGGGACCTTTAACTATGGCTACACCTTC
D gene: .; V gene: TRBV20-1; J gene: TRBJ2-7; clone size: .; CDR3 protein: CSASRTGPEQYF; CDR3 DNA: TGCAGTGCGAGTCGAACAGGGCCCGAGCAGTACTTC
D gene: .; V gene: TRBV28; J gene: TRBJ1-2; clone size: .; CDR3 protein: CASSTGTLGGYTF; CDR3 DNA: TGTGCCAGCAGTACCGGGACATTGGGTGGCTACACCTTC
D gene: .; V gene: TRBV28; J gene: TRBJ2-5; clone size: once; CDR3 protein: CASSPIGQGAETQYF; CDR3 DNA: TGTGCCAGCAGTCCGATCGGGCAGGGAGCAGAGACCCAGTACTTC
D gene: .; V gene: TRBV10-3; J gene: TRBJ2-5; clone size: once; CDR3 protein: CAISEKETQYF; CDR3 DNA: TGTGCCATCAGTGAAAAAGAGACCCAGTACTTC
D gene: .; V gene: TRBV5-1; J gene: TRBJ2-3; clone size: .; CDR3 protein: CASSLALGRQQDTQYF; CDR3 DNA: TGCGCCAGCAGCTTGGCCTTAGGCAGGCAGCAAGATACGCAGTATTTT
D gene: TRBD1; V gene: TRBV5-1; J gene: TRBJ1-3; clone size: .; CDR3 protein: CASRSSGGKAGNTIYF; CDR3 DNA: TGCGCCAGCAGGTCTTCAGGGGGTAAGGCTGGAAACACCATATATTTT
D gene: .; V gene: TRBV19; J gene: TRBJ1-5; clone size: .; CDR3 protein: CASSISGAERQPQHF; CDR3 DNA: TGTGCCAGTAGTATTTCGGGGGCGGAAAGACAGCCCCAGCATTTT